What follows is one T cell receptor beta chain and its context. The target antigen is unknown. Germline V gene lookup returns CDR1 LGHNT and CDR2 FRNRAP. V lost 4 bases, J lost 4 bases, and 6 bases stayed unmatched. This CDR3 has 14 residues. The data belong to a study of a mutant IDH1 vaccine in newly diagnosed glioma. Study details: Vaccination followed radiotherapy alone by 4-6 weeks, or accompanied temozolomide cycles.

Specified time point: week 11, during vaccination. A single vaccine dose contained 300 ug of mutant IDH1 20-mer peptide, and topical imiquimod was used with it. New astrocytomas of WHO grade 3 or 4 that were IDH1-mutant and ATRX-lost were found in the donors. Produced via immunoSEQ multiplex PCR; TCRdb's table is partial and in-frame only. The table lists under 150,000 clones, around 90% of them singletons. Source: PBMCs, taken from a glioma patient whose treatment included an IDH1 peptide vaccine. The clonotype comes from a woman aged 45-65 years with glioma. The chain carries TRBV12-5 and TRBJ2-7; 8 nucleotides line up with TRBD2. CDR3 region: CASGSPRGGYEQYF. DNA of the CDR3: TGTGCTAGTGGTTCCCCCCGGGGGGGGTACGAGCAGTACTTC.